This TCR beta chain comes out of a study of technical replicates of blood from a few donors. V gave up 3 bases and J gave up 6 bases, with 15 bases separating them. The CDR3 has 15 residues. Per the germline V gene, CDR1 is SGDLS and CDR2 is YYNGEE. The protocol was immunoSEQ multiplex PCR, while the TCRdb copy is restricted to in-frame clones and leaves out a portion. The repertoire holds approximately 75,000 clones, with roughly 95% as singletons. V is TRBV9 and J is TRBJ1-4; D is possibly TRBD1 (5 bases). Sequencing was performed on T cells isolated from PBMCs. The clonotype originates from a human donor in good health. In nucleotides, the CDR3 is TGTGCCAGCAGCGCCGGGGGGGGACGGCATGAAAAACTGTTTTTT. Translating it yields CASSAGGGRHEKLFF.